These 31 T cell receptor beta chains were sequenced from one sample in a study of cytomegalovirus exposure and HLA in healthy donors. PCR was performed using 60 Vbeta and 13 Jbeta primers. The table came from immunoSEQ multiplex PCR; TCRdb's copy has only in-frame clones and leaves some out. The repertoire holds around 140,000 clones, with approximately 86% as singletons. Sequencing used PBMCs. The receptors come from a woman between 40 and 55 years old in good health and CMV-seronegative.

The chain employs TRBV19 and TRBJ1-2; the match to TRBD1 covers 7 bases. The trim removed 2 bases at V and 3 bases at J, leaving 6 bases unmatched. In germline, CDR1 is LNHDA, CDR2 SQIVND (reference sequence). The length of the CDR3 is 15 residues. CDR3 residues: CASSIKAGGHYGYTF. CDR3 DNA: TGTGCCAGTAGTATAAAGGCAGGGGGTCACTATGGCTACACCTTC. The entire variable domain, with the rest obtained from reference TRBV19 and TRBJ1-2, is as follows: DGGITQSPKYLFRKEGQNVTLSCEQNLNHDAMYWYRQDPGQGLRLIYYSQIVNDFQKGDIAEGYSVSREKKESFPLTVTSAQKNPTAFYLCASSIKAGGHYGYTFGSGTRLTVV.

The CDR3: CAWSPDRGHEKLFF. Here the CDR3 DNA reads TGTGCCTGGAGTCCGGACAGGGGGCACGAAAAACTGTTTTTT. The chain has TRBV30 and TRBJ1-4; 11 bases line up with TRBD1. The CDR3 loop spans 14 amino acids. V lost 2 bases to trimming and J lost 8 bases; unmatched junction nucleotides: 4. Per germline, CDR1 GTSNPN and CDR2 SVGIG (reference sequence).

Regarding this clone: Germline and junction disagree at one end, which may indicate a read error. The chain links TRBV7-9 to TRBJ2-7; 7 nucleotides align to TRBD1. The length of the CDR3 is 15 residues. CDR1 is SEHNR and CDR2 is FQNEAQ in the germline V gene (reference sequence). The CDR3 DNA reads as TGTTCCAGCAGCTCCGACAGGGAGACTCCCTTGGAGCAGTACTTC. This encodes CSSSSDRETPLEQYF.

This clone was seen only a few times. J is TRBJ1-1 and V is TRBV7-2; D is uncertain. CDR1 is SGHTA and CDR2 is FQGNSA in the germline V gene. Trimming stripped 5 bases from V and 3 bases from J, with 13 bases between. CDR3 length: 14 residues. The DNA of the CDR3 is TGTGCCAGCAGCCCGATCGGCGGTTACACTGAAGCTTTCTTT. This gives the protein CASSPIGGYTEAFF.

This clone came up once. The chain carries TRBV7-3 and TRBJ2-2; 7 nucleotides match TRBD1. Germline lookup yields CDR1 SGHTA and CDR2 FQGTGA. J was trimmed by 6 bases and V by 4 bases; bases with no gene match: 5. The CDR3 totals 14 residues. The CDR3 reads CASSSTGSAGELFF. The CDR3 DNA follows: TGTGCCAGCAGCTCGACAGGGTCCGCCGGGGAGCTGTTTTTT.

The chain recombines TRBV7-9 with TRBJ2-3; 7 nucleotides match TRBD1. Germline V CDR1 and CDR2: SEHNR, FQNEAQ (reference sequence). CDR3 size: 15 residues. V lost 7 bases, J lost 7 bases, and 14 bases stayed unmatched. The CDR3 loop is CASTPPAGGTNTQYF. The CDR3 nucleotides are TGTGCCAGCACCCCCCCGGCAGGGGGAACGAATACGCAGTATTTT.

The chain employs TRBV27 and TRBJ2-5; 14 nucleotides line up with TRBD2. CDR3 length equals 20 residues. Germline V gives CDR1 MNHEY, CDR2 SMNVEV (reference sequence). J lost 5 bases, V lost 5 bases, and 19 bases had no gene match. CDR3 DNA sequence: TGTGCCAGCAGTCCGGGACTAGCGGGAGTCGATTCCCCACAACGGGAGACCCAGTACTTC. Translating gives CASSPGLAGVDSPQRETQYF.

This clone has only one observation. The CDR3 nucleotides are TGTGCCAGCAGCTTATGGGGCGGGGGAAATGAGCAGTTCTTC. Its protein product is CASSLWGGGNEQFF. This rearrangement joins TRBV13 to TRBJ2-1, with 7 bases identical to TRBD2. The CDR3 runs to 14 residues. The germline CDR1 and CDR2 sequences are PRHDT and FYEKMQ (reference sequence). V dropped 2 bases and J dropped 7; count of bases not matched to a gene: 5. Variable domain in full (rest from reference TRBV13 and TRBJ2-1): AAGVIQSPRHLIKEKRETATLKCYPIPRHDTVYWYQQGPGQDPQFLISFYEKMQSDKGSIPDRFSAQQFSDYHSELNMSSLELGDSALYFCASSLWGGGNEQFFGPGTRLTVL.

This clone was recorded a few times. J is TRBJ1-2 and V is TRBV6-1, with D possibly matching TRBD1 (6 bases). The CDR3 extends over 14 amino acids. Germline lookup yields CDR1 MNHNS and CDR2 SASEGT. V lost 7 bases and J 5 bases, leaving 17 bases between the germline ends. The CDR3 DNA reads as TGTGCCAGCACCGAGGGGGGGGCTAGGTATGGCTACACCTTC. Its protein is CASTEGGARYGYTF.

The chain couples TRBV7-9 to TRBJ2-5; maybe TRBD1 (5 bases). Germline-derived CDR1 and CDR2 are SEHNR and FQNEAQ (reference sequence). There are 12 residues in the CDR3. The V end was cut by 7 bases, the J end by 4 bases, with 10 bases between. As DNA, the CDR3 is TGTGCCAGCAACAGAAGGGGAGAGACCCAGTACTTC. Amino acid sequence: CASNRRGETQYF.

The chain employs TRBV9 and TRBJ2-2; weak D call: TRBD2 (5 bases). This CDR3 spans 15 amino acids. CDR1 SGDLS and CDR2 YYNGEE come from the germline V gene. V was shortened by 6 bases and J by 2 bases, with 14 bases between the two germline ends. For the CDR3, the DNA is TGTGCCAGCACGCCAACTGAGGGCAACACCGGGGAGCTGTTTTTT. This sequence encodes CASTPTEGNTGELFF.

Here the CDR3 DNA reads TGTGCCATCAGTGAAGTACAGGGGGCCGAGCAGTACTTC. It translates to CAISEVQGAEQYF. The chain joins TRBV10-3 to TRBJ2-7; 9 positions agree with TRBD1. This CDR3 region has 13 residues. From germline, CDR1 is ENHRY and CDR2 SYGVKD. J was trimmed by 6 bases and V by 3 bases; bases with no gene match: 3.

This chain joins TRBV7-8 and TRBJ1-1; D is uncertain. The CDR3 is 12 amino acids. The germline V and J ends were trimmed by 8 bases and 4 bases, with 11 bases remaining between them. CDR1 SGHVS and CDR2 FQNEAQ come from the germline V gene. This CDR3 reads CASSRVGTEAFF. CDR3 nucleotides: TGTGCCAGCTCCCGGGTGGGCACTGAAGCTTTCTTT. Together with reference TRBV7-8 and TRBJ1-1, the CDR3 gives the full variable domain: GAGVSQSPRYKVAKRGQDVALRCDPISGHVSLFWYQQALGQGPEFLTYFQNEAQLDKSGLPSDRFFAERPEGSVSTLKIQRTQQEDSAVYLCASSRVGTEAFFGQGTRLTVV.

The CDR3 sequence: CASSSYRGDEQYF. The CDR3 region has the DNA TGTGCCAGCAGCTCTTACAGGGGAGACGAGCAGTACTTC. The V call is TRBV11-3, the J call TRBJ2-7; 7 bases line up with TRBD1. Per the germline V gene, CDR1 is SGHNT and CDR2 is YENEEA. The CDR3 contains 13 residues. V shed 4 bases, J shed 5 bases, and the junction held 5 bases outside the gene matches.

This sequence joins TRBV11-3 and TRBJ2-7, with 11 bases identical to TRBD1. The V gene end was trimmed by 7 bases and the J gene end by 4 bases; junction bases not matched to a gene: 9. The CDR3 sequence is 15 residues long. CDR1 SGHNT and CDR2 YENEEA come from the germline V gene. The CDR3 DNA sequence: TGTGCCAGCACCCGGTCCGGGACAGGGGGATACGAGCAGTACTTC. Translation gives CASTRSGTGGYEQYF. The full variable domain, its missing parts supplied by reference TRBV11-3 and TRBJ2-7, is EAGVVQSPRYKIIEKKQPVAFWCNPISGHNTLYWYLQNLGQGPELLIRYENEEAVDDSQLPKDRFSAERLKGVDSTLKIQPAELGDSAVYLCASTRSGTGGYEQYFGPGTRLTVT.

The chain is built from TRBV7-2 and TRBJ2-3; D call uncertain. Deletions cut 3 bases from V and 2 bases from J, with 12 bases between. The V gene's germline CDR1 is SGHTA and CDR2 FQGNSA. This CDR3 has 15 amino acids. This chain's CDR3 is CASSFSRLNTDTQYF. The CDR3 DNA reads TGTGCCAGCAGCTTTTCCCGACTCAACACAGATACGCAGTATTTT.

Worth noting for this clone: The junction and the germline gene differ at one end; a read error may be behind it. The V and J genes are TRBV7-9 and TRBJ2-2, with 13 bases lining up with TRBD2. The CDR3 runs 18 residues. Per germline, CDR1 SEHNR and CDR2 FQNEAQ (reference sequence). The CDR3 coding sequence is TGTTCCAGCAGCGCGACCGGACTAGCGGGAGTAGGTACCGGGGAGCTGTTTTTT. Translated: CSSSATGLAGVGTGELFF. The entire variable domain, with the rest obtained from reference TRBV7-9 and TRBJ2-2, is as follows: DTGVSQNPRHKITKRGQNVTFRCDPISEHNRLYWYRQTLGQGPEFLTYFQNEAQLEKSRLLSDRFSAERPKGSFSTLEIQRTEQGDSAMYLCSSSATGLAGVGTGELFFGEGSRLTVL.

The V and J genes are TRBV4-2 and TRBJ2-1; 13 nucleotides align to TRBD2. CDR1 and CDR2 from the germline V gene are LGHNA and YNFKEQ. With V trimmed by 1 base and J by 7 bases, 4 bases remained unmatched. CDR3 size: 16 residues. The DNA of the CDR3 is TGTGCCAGCAGCCAAGTCGGACTAGCGGGAGAAAATGAGCAGTTCTTC. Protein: CASSQVGLAGENEQFF.

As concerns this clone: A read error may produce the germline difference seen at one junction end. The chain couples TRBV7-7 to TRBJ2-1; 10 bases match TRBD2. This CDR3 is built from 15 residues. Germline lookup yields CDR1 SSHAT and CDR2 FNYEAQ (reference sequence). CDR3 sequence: CASSPSGSSYNEQFF. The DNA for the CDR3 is TGTGCTAGCAGCCCTAGCGGGAGCTCCTACAATGAGCAGTTCTTC.

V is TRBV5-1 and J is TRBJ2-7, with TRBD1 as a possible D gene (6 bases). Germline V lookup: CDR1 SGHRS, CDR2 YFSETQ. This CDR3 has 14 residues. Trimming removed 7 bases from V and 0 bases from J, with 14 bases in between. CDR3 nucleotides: TGCGCCAGCTCCTTGGGGGACATCTCCTACGAGCAGTACTTC. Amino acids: CASSLGDISYEQYF.

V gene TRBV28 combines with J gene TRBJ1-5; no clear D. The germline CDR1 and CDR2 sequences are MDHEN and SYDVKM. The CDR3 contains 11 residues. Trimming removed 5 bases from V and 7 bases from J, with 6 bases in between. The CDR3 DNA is TGTGCCAGCAGTACTATACAGCCCCAGCATTTT. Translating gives CASSTIQPQHF.

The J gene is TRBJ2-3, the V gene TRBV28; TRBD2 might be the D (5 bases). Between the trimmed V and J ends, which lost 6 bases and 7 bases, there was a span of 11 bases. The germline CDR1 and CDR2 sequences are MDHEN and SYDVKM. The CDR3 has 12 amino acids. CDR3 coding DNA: TGTGCCAGCAGCTCAGGACTTTATACGCAGTATTTT. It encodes CASSSGLYTQYF.

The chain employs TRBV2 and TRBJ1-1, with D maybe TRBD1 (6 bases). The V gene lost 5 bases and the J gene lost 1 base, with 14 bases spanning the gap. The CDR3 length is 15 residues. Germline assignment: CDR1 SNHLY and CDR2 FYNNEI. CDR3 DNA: TGTGCCAGCAGTACGCGCCGGACAGAGAACACTGAAGCTTTCTTT. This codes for CASSTRRTENTEAFF.

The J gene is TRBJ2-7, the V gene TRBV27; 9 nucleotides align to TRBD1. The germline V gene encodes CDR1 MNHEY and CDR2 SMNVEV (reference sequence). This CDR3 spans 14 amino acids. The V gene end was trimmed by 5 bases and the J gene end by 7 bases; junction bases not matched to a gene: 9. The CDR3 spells CASSLGQGIVEQYF. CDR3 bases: TGTGCCAGCAGTCTGGGACAGGGCATTGTAGAGCAGTACTTC.

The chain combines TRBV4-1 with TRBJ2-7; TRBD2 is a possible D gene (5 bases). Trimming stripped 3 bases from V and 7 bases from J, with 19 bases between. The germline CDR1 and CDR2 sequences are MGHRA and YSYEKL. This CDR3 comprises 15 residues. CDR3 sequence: CASSQVGTGRREQYF. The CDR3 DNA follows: TGCGCCAGCAGCCAGGTTGGAACGGGAAGACGGGAGCAGTACTTC.

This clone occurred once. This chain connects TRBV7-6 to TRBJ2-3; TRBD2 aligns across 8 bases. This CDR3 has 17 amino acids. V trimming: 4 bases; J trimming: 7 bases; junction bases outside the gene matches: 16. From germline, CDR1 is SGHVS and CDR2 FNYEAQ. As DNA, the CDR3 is TGTGCCAGCAGCTCCGGGACTAGAATTCTTCGGGGTAATACGCAGTATTTT. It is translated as CASSSGTRILRGNTQYF.

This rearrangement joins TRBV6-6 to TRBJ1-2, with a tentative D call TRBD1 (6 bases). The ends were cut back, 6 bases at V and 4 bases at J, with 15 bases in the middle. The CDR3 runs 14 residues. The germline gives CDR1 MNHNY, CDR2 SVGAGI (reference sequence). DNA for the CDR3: TGTGCCAGCAGATACGGTCAGGGGATCTATGGCTACACCTTC. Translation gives CASRYGQGIYGYTF.

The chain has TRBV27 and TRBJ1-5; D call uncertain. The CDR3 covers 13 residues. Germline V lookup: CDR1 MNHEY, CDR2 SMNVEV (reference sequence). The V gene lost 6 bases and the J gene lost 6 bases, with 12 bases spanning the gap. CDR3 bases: TGTGCCAGCAGCCCTAAGGAGGGTCAGCCCCAGCATTTT. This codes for CASSPKEGQPQHF.

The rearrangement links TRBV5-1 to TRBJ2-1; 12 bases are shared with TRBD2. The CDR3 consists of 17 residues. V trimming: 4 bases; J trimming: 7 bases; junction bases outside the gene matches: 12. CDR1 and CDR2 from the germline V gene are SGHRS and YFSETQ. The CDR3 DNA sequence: TGCGCCAGCAGCCCCGGACTAGCGGGATCATACGGGAATGAGCAGTTCTTC. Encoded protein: CASSPGLAGSYGNEQFF.

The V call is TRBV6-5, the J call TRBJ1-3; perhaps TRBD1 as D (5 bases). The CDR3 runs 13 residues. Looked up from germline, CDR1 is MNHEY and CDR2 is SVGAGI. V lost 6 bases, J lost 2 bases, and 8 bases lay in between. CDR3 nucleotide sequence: TGTGCCAGCAGGGGCAGGGCTGGAAACACCATATATTTT. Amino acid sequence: CASRGRAGNTIYF.

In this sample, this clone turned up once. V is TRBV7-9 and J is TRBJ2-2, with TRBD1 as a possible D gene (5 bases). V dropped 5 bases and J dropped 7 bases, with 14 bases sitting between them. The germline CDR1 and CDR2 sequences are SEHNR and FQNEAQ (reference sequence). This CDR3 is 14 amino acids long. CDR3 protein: CASSIQGWGGELFF. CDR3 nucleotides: TGTGCCAGCAGCATCCAGGGTTGGGGCGGGGAGCTGTTTTTT. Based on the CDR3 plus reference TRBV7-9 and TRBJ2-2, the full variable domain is DTGVSQNPRHKITKRGQNVTFRCDPISEHNRLYWYRQTLGQGPEFLTYFQNEAQLEKSRLLSDRFSAERPKGSFSTLEIQRTEQGDSAMYLCASSIQGWGGELFFGEGSRLTVL.